This T cell receptor (beta chain) was sequenced for a study of Graves' ophthalmopathy and Graves' hyperthyroidism. In its sample, this clonotype was seen many times. Ineligible for inclusion were patients with other autoimmune diseases, uncontrolled infections, pregnancy or lactation. Diagnoses were established from clinical symptoms, serum thyroxine, TRAb, thyroid ultrasound and orbital computed tomography. Amplification targeted the TCR beta CDR3 regions, with RNA transcripts as the source material. The first-round RT-PCR employed HTBI primers together with the Qiagen OneStep RT-PCR kit. A multiplex PCR was then performed as the second round. TCRdb used MiXCR to reprocess the multiplex PCR reads, holding one entry per CDR3 protein. The sample holds approximately 210,000 distinct CDR3 sequences, around a fifth seen once. The CDR3 covers 14 residues. The V gene lost 3 bases and the J gene lost 0 bases, with 12 bases spanning the gap. Per germline, CDR1 GTSNPN and CDR2 SVGIG (reference sequence).

The TCR originated in a woman aged 50 to 65 with Graves' ophthalmopathy. V and J are TRBV30 and TRBJ2-7, with D perhaps being TRBD1 or TRBD2 (5 bases each). The sequenced material came from peripheral blood. CDR3 nucleotides: TGTGCCTGGAGGTGGGGGACCTCCTCCTACGAGCAGTACTTC. Translating gives CAWRWGTSSYEQYF.